The rows below give T cell receptor beta chains drawn from one sample of a study of blood T cell repertoires in COVID-19. Generated by immunoSEQ multiplex PCR, the TCRdb table keeps only in-frame clones and is missing some. Of about 120,000 clones listed, approximately 83% are singletons. What was sequenced was peripheral blood. The source is a man aged 55 to 70 with acute or convalescent COVID-19. Both conserved end residues are part of each CDR3. The D gene is left open where the match is weak. Expanded clones get a size class; other rows say once, few or many, or leave the size out.

j_call: TRBJ1-5; clone_size: once; d_call: .; v_call: TRBV27; cdr3_aa: CASRLGGSNQPQHF; cdr3_nt: TGTGCCAGCAGATTGGGGGGGAGTAATCAGCCCCAGCATTTT
j_call: TRBJ2-1; clone_size: few; d_call: TRBD1; v_call: TRBV15; cdr3_aa: CATSGPPGQGYNEQFF; cdr3_nt: TGTGCCACCAGCGGTCCACCGGGACAGGGGTACAATGAGCAGTTCTTC
j_call: TRBJ1-2; clone_size: few; d_call: .; v_call: TRBV20-1; cdr3_aa: CRQDTNYGYTF; cdr3_nt: TGCAGGCAGGACACTAACTATGGCTACACCTTC
j_call: TRBJ1-5; clone_size: .; d_call: TRBD1; v_call: TRBV11-2; cdr3_aa: CASSLGPTGNQPQHF; cdr3_nt: TGTGCCAGCAGCTTAGGCCCGACAGGGAATCAGCCCCAGCATTTT
j_call: TRBJ2-7; clone_size: .; d_call: .; v_call: TRBV2; cdr3_aa: CASTPGGALMYEQYF; cdr3_nt: TGTGCCAGCACCCCGGGCGGGGCCCTAATGTACGAGCAGTACTTC
j_call: TRBJ2-1; clone_size: .; d_call: TRBD2; v_call: TRBV5-1; cdr3_aa: CASSPGTSGPAFQQFF; cdr3_nt: TGCGCCAGCAGCCCCGGGACTAGCGGGCCTGCGTTTCAGCAGTTCTTC
j_call: TRBJ2-1; clone_size: few; d_call: TRBD2; v_call: TRBV7-8; cdr3_aa: CASSPGLARNEQFF; cdr3_nt: TGTGCCAGCAGCCCGGGACTAGCGCGCAATGAGCAGTTCTTC
j_call: TRBJ1-1; clone_size: .; d_call: TRBD1; v_call: TRBV5-1; cdr3_aa: CASSLVQGANTEAFF; cdr3_nt: TGCGCCAGCAGCTTGGTCCAGGGGGCGAACACTGAAGCTTTCTTT
j_call: TRBJ2-1; clone_size: .; d_call: .; v_call: TRBV4-2; cdr3_aa: CASSQDGLTNEQFF; cdr3_nt: TGTGCCAGCAGCCAAGATGGTCTTACTAATGAGCAGTTCTTC
j_call: TRBJ1-6; clone_size: .; d_call: .; v_call: TRBV2; cdr3_aa: CASSERSSYNSPLHF; cdr3_nt: TGTGCCAGCAGTGAAAGGAGCTCCTATAATTCACCCCTCCACTTT
j_call: TRBJ1-5; clone_size: .; d_call: .; v_call: TRBV27; cdr3_aa: CASSPRGIHNQPQHF; cdr3_nt: TGTGCCAGCAGTCCCCGGGGGATTCACAATCAGCCCCAGCATTTT
j_call: TRBJ2-7; clone_size: .; d_call: .; v_call: TRBV11-2; cdr3_aa: CASSLHGGTLSYEQYF; cdr3_nt: TGTGCCAGCAGCTTACACGGCGGGACCCTTTCCTACGAGCAGTACTTC
j_call: TRBJ1-2; clone_size: .; d_call: TRBD1; v_call: TRBV18; cdr3_aa: CASSPGQGTLYYGYTF; cdr3_nt: TGTGCCAGCTCACCGGGACAGGGGACCCTTTACTATGGCTACACCTTC
j_call: TRBJ2-3; clone_size: .; d_call: .; v_call: TRBV27; cdr3_aa: CASSLGGTDTQYF; cdr3_nt: TGTGCCAGCAGTTTAGGAGGGACGGATACGCAGTATTTT
j_call: TRBJ2-2; clone_size: .; d_call: TRBD2; v_call: TRBV13; cdr3_aa: CASSWGLEAGELFF; cdr3_nt: TGTGCCAGCAGCTGGGGACTAGAGGCCGGGGAGCTGTTTTTT
j_call: TRBJ2-7; clone_size: .; d_call: .; v_call: TRBV28; cdr3_aa: CASSLARYEQYF; cdr3_nt: TGTGCCAGCAGTTTAGCTAGGTACGAGCAGTACTTC
j_call: TRBJ1-1; clone_size: .; d_call: .; v_call: TRBV7-8; cdr3_aa: CASSLDSGDLRAFF; cdr3_nt: TGTGCCAGCAGCTTAGATTCAGGGGACCTTCGAGCTTTCTTT
j_call: TRBJ1-2; clone_size: few; d_call: .; v_call: TRBV2; cdr3_aa: CASPTGKSDYGYTF; cdr3_nt: TGTGCCAGCCCAACGGGGAAGAGCGACTATGGCTACACCTTC
j_call: TRBJ2-7; clone_size: .; d_call: .; v_call: TRBV11-3; cdr3_aa: CASSLAGQGYGEQYF; cdr3_nt: TGTGCCAGCAGCTTAGCAGGCCAGGGGTACGGCGAGCAGTACTTC
j_call: TRBJ2-1; clone_size: once; d_call: TRBD2; v_call: TRBV5-1; cdr3_aa: CASRETSDSSYNEQFF; cdr3_nt: TGCGCCAGCAGAGAGACTAGCGATAGCTCCTACAATGAGCAGTTCTTC
j_call: TRBJ2-3; clone_size: once; d_call: TRBD2; v_call: TRBV5-1; cdr3_aa: CASSLGGLAATDTQYF; cdr3_nt: TGCGCCAGCAGCTTGGGGGGACTAGCGGCCACAGATACGCAGTATTTT
j_call: TRBJ2-6; clone_size: .; d_call: .; v_call: TRBV27; cdr3_aa: CASSLKQVILSGANVLTF; cdr3_nt: TGTGCCAGCAGTTTAAAACAGGTCATTCTCTCTGGGGCCAACGTCCTGACTTTC
j_call: TRBJ1-6; clone_size: .; d_call: .; v_call: TRBV5-1; cdr3_aa: CASSLDSNSPLHF; cdr3_nt: TGCGCCAGCAGCTTGGACAGCAATTCACCCCTCCACTTT
j_call: TRBJ2-5; clone_size: .; d_call: TRBD1; v_call: TRBV7-9; cdr3_aa: CASSHGQGYSRETQYF; cdr3_nt: TGTGCCAGCAGCCATGGACAGGGGTATTCTAGAGAGACCCAGTACTTC
j_call: TRBJ2-1; clone_size: .; d_call: .; v_call: TRBV3-1/TRBV3-2; cdr3_aa: CASSQGTVLWDNEQFF; cdr3_nt: TGTGCCAGCAGCCAAGGTACAGTACTCTGGGACAATGAGCAGTTCTTC
j_call: TRBJ2-1; clone_size: .; d_call: TRBD2; v_call: TRBV5-8; cdr3_aa: CASSFRLAGGGEQFF; cdr3_nt: TGTGCCAGCAGCTTTCGGCTAGCGGGAGGTGGTGAGCAGTTCTTC
j_call: TRBJ2-1; clone_size: .; d_call: TRBD2; v_call: TRBV9; cdr3_aa: CASSVGSSSGIGVPGSEQFF; cdr3_nt: TGTGCCAGCAGCGTAGGATCGTCTAGCGGGATCGGGGTCCCCGGTAGTGAGCAGTTCTTC
j_call: TRBJ1-2; clone_size: .; d_call: .; v_call: TRBV20-1; cdr3_aa: CSASEQGLDYGYTF; cdr3_nt: TGCAGTGCTAGTGAACAGGGCTTGGACTATGGCTACACCTTC
j_call: TRBJ2-3; clone_size: .; d_call: .; v_call: TRBV18; cdr3_aa: CASSPILGTDTQYF; cdr3_nt: TGTGCCAGCTCACCAATACTTGGCACAGATACGCAGTATTTT
j_call: TRBJ1-3; clone_size: .; d_call: .; v_call: TRBV6-5; cdr3_aa: CASRRDTYSGNTIYF; cdr3_nt: TGTGCCAGCAGAAGGGACACTTACTCTGGAAACACCATATATTTT
j_call: TRBJ2-1; clone_size: many; d_call: .; v_call: TRBV13; cdr3_aa: CATLLPGEYNEQFF; cdr3_nt: TGTGCCACCCTGCTACCCGGAGAGTACAATGAGCAGTTCTTC
j_call: TRBJ1-2; clone_size: .; d_call: TRBD1; v_call: TRBV30; cdr3_aa: CAWRGTGDYYGYTF; cdr3_nt: TGTGCCTGGAGGGGGACAGGGGACTACTATGGCTACACCTTC
j_call: TRBJ2-2; clone_size: .; d_call: .; v_call: TRBV28; cdr3_aa: CASTKGAYTGELFF; cdr3_nt: TGTGCCAGCACCAAGGGAGCATACACCGGGGAGCTGTTTTTT